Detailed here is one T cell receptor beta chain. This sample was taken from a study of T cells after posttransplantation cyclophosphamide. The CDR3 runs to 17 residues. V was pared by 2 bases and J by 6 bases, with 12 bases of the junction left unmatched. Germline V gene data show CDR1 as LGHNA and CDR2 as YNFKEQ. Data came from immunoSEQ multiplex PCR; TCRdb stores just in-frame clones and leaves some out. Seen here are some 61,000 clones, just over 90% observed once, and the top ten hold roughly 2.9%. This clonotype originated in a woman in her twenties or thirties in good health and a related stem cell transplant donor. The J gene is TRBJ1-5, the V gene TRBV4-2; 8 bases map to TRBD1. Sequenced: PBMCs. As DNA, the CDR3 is TGTGCCAGCAGCCAACGGACAGGGCCCGAAGGCGTTCAGCCCCAGCATTTT. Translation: CASSQRTGPEGVQPQHF.